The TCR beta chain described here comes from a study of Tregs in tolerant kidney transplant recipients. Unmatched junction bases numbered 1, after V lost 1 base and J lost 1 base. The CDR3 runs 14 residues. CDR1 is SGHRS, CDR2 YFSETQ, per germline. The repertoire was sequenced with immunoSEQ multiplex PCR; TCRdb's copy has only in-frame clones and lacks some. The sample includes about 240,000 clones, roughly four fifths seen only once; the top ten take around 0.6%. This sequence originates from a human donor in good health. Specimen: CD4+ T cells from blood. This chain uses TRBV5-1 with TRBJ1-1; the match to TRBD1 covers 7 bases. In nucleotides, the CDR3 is TGCGCCAGCAGCTTGTGGGACAGGAACACTGAAGCTTTCTTT. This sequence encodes CASSLWDRNTEAFF.